This T cell receptor beta chain was documented in a study of T cell responses to AZD1222 COVID-19 vaccine. Analyses pooled second doses at about 4 or about 12 weeks. Trimming took 3 bases from V and 12 from J, leaving 17 bases between them. Germline V gene data show CDR1 as MNHNS and CDR2 as SASEGT. The CDR3 is 14 amino acids. Study-wide results and caveats: Seropositive at baseline were only 5 to 7 AZD1222 recipients. Females outnumbered males among donors, who were mostly white British; clonal diversity was possibly underestimated.

The protocol was immunoSEQ multiplex PCR, while the TCRdb copy is restricted to in-frame clones and leaves out a portion. Of roughly 140,000 clones in the sample, approximately 90% are singletons; the top ten hold 3% to 3.5%. Comment on this clone: Its antigen is still unknown.

The sample was peripheral blood, taken 28 days after the second AZD1222 dose. The rearrangement joins TRBV6-1 to TRBJ1-4; perhaps TRBD1 as D (5 bases). This TCR was sampled from an adult who received the AZD1222 COVID-19 vaccine. CDR3 residues: CASSEGTVRGELFF. The CDR3 DNA is TGTGCCAGCAGTGAGGGGACGGTGCGAGGTGAACTGTTTTTT.